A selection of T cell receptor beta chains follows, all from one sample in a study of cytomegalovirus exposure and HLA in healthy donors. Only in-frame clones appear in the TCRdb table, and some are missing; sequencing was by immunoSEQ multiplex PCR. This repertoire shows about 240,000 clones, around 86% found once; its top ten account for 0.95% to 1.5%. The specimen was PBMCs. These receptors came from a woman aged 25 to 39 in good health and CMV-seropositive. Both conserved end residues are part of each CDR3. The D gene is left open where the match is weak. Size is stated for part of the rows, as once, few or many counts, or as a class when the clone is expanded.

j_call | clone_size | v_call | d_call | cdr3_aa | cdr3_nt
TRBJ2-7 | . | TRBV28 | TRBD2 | CASRVSGRANEQYF | TGTGCCAGCAGAGTTAGCGGGAGGGCCAACGAGCAGTACTTC
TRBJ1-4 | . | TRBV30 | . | CAWSIWGPGEKLFF | TGTGCCTGGAGCATCTGGGGGCCTGGTGAAAAACTGTTTTTT
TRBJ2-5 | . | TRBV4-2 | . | CASSQEVQGETQYF | TGTGCCAGCAGCCAAGAGGTCCAGGGGGAGACCCAGTACTTC
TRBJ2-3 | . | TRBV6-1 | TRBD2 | CASSEGTSGADTQYF | TGTGCCAGCAGTGAAGGGACTAGCGGCGCAGATACGCAGTATTTT
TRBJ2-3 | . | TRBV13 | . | CASSSQWPDTQYF | TGTGCCAGCAGCTCTCAGTGGCCAGATACGCAGTATTTT
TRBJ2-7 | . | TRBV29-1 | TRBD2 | CSAQMGGFSGSYEQYF | TGCAGCGCCCAAATGGGGGGGTTCAGCGGTTCCTACGAGCAGTACTTC
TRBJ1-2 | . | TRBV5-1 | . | CASSLVGDSYGYTF | TGCGCCAGCAGCTTGGTAGGGGACTCATATGGCTACACCTTC
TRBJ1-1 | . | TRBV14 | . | CASSTGYTEAFF | TGTGCCAGCAGCACAGGGTACACTGAAGCTTTCTTT
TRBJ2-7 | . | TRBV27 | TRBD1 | CASSLATGAYEQYF | TGTGCCAGCAGTTTAGCTACAGGGGCCTACGAGCAGTACTTC
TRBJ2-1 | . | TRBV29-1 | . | CSVVGRGQVLGYEQFF | TGCAGCGTTGTGGGGAGGGGACAGGTCTTGGGGTATGAGCAGTTCTTC
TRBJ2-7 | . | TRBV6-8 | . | CAGQRGEAYEQYF | TGTGCCGGACAGAGGGGCGAGGCCTACGAGCAGTACTTC
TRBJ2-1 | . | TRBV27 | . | CASAPLGGNNEQFF | TGTGCCAGCGCCCCCCTAGGAGGTAACAATGAGCAGTTCTTC
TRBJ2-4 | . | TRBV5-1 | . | CASSLGGSDLAKNIQYF | TGCGCCAGCAGCTTGGGAGGGTCAGACCTAGCCAAAAACATTCAGTACTTC
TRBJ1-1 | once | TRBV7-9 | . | CASSSGGVEAFF | TGTGCCAGCAGCTCCGGGGGGGTGGAAGCTTTCTTT
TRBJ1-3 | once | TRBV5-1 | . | CASRSGAFGNTIYF | TGCGCCAGCAGATCGGGTGCCTTTGGAAACACCATATATTTT
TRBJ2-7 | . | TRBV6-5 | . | CASSTSGGWSEQYF | .
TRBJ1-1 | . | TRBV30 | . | CAWSVRGYTEAFF | TGTGCCTGGAGTGTAAGGGGGTACACTGAAGCTTTCTTT
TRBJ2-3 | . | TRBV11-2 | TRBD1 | CASSLGQGADTQYF | TGTGCCAGCAGCTTAGGACAGGGGGCGGATACGCAGTATTTT
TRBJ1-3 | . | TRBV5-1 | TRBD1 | CASSLQGARLDTIYF | TGCGCCAGCAGTCTTCAGGGGGCGAGGTTAGACACCATATATTTT
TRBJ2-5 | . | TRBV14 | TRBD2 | CASSQEAKLAGGGGTQYF | TGTGCCAGCAGCCAAGAAGCGAAACTAGCGGGAGGTGGTGGGACCCAGTACTTC
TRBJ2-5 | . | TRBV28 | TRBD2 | CASSLTSGSVRETQYF | TGTGCCAGCAGTTTGACTAGCGGGAGTGTTCGTGAGACCCAGTACTTC
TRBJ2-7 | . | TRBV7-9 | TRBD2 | CASSLVVAGSYEQYF | TGTGCCAGCAGCTTAGTTGTAGCGGGCTCCTACGAGCAGTACTTC
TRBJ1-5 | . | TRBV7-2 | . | CASSLDGQRYQPQHF | TGTGCCAGCAGCTTAGATGGACAGAGATATCAGCCCCAGCATTTT
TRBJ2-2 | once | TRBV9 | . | CASSFGTTGELFF | TGTGCCAGCAGTTTTGGGACTACCGGGGAGCTGTTTTTT
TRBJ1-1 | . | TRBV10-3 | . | CAISERQVTEAFF | TGTGCCATCAGCGAACGACAGGTGACTGAAGCTTTCTTT
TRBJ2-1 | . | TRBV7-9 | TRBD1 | CASSLVIGTGGNEQFF | TGTGCCAGCAGCTTAGTTATCGGGACAGGGGGCAATGAGCAGTTCTTC
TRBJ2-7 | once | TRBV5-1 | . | CASSLQGHEQYF | TGCGCCAGCAGCTTGCAGGGGCACGAGCAGTACTTC
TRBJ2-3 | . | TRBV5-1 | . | CASSLDKDTQYF | TGCGCCAGCAGCTTGGACAAAGATACGCAGTATTTT
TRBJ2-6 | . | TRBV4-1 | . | CASSQVPSKYSYSGANVLTF | TGCGCCAGCAGCCAAGTCCCGTCCAAATACAGCTACTCTGGGGCCAACGTCCTGACTTTC
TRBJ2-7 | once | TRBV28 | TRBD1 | CASSQDRGVFYEQYF | TGTGCCAGCAGTCAAGACAGGGGGGTCTTCTACGAGCAGTACTTC
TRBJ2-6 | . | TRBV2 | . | CASKREEGASSGANVLTF | TGTGCCAGCAAAAGGGAGGAGGGGGCAAGCTCTGGGGCCAACGTCCTGACTTTC
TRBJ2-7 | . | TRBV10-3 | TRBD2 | CAIEGGAGEQYF | TGTGCCATCGAGGGAGGGGCGGGAGAGCAGTACTTC
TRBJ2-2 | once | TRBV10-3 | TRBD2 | CAISEGLAGKNTGELFF | TGTGCCATCAGTGAGGGACTAGCGGGAAAAAACACCGGGGAGCTGTTTTTT
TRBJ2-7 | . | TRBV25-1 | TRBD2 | CASSAGTSGLEQYF | TGTGCCAGCAGTGCCGGGACTAGCGGACTGGAGCAGTACTTC
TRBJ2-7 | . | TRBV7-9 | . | CASSLFADSYEQYF | TGTGCCAGCAGCTTATTTGCGGACTCCTACGAGCAGTACTTC
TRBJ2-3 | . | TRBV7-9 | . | CASSLYLLSTDTQYF | TGTGCCAGCAGCTTATATTTGCTAAGCACAGATACGCAGTATTTT
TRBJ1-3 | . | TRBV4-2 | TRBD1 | CASSQPGTGLNTIYF | TGTGCCAGCAGCCAACCCGGGACAGGGTTAAACACCATATATTTT
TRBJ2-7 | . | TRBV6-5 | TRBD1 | CASTRTGSDEQYF | TGTGCCAGCACCCGGACAGGGAGTGACGAGCAGTACTTC
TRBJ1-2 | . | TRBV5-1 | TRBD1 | CASSLVEGAISGYTF | TGCGCCAGCAGCTTGGTAGAGGGGGCGATTTCTGGCTACACCTTC
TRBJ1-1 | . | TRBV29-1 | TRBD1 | CSVNRGNTEAFF | TGCAGCGTAAACAGGGGCAACACTGAAGCTTTCTTT
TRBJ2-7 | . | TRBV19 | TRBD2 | CASSIALIGLAGIYEQYF | TGTGCCAGTAGTATAGCCCTTATAGGACTAGCGGGGATCTACGAGCAGTACTTC
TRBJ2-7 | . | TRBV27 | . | CASSWRASYEQYF | TGTGCCAGCAGTTGGAGGGCATCCTACGAGCAGTACTTC
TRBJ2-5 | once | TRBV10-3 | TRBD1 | CAISADREETQYF | TGTGCCATCAGTGCAGACAGGGAAGAGACCCAGTACTTC
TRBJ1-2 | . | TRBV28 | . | CASSSPGLGHFYGYTF | TGTGCCAGCAGTTCACCCGGCCTGGGACATTTCTATGGCTACACCTTC
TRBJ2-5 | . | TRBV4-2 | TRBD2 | CASSQSSGRAEGETQYF | TGTGCCAGCAGCCAATCTAGCGGGAGGGCCGAGGGGGAGACCCAGTACTTC
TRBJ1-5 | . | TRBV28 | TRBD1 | CASSPGTGNQPQHF | TGTGCCAGCAGCCCCGGGACAGGGAACCAGCCCCAGCATTTT
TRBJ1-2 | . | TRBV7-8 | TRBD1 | CASSLEDRRGYTF | TGTGCCAGCAGCTTAGAGGACAGGCGGGGCTACACCTTC
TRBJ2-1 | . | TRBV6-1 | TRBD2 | CASRTSGYNEQFF | TGTGCCAGCAGGACTAGCGGGTACAATGAGCAGTTCTTC
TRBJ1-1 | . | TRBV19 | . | CASSMGPTEAFF | TGTGCCAGTAGTATGGGGCCCACTGAAGCTTTCTTT
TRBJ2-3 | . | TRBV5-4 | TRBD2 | CASRHRLAGVEDTQYF | TGTGCCAGCAGACACAGACTAGCGGGAGTTGAAGATACGCAGTATTTT